The 28 T cell receptor beta chains reported below all come from one sample, sequenced in a study of blood T cell repertoires in COVID-19. Profiled with immunoSEQ multiplex PCR; TCRdb holds only in-frame clones, not every one. The table lists about 150,000 clones, roughly nine tenths of them singletons. Sequenced input: peripheral blood. These receptors originate from a woman in her sixties or seventies with active or convalescent COVID-19.

This clone was seen only once. The chain employs TRBV10-3 and TRBJ2-5; TRBD2 is a possible D gene (6 bases). The CDR3 extends over 15 amino acids. Trimming left V 6 bases short and J 2 bases short, with 16 bases between. CDR1 is ENHRY, CDR2 SYGVKD, per germline. In nucleotides, the CDR3 is TGTGCCATCAGACAAAGTGGCGGGGCTCAAGAGACCCAGTACTTC. It codes for CAIRQSGGAQETQYF.

This clone has a single count. This chain links TRBV12-3 or TRBV12-4 with TRBJ2-7, with no clear D. V was pared by 3 bases and J by 3 bases, with 6 bases between. CDR3 length: 12 amino acids. This chain's CDR3 is CASSLFLYEQYF. CDR3 nucleotide sequence: TGTGCCAGCAGTTTGTTTCTCTACGAGCAGTACTTC.

The genes are TRBV2 and TRBJ2-7; 7 bases match TRBD2. CDR1 SNHLY and CDR2 FYNNEI come from the germline V gene. The V gene end was trimmed by 8 bases and the J gene end by 0 bases; junction bases not matched to a gene: 4. This CDR3 is 13 amino acids long. The CDR3 is CASLAASSYEQYF. CDR3 DNA: TGTGCCAGCCTAGCGGCCAGCTCCTACGAGCAGTACTTC.

This chain connects TRBV5-1 to TRBJ2-7; 9 bases line up with TRBD1. The V gene's germline CDR1 is SGHRS and CDR2 YFSETQ. V dropped 2 bases and J dropped 3; count of bases not matched to a gene: 15. CDR3 size: 18 residues. The CDR3 DNA sequence: TGCGCCAGCAGCTTCTTAGGGACAGGGATTTCGAGAGTCTACGAGCAGTACTTC. It encodes CASSFLGTGISRVYEQYF.

The chain recombines TRBV9 with TRBJ2-3; 12 positions agree with TRBD2. V shed 4 bases, J shed 0 bases, and the junction held 3 bases outside the gene matches. Germline values: CDR1 SGDLS, CDR2 YYNGEE. The CDR3 has 16 residues. CDR3 region: CASSSSGGGSTDTQYF. CDR3 DNA: TGTGCCAGCAGCTCTAGCGGGGGGGGTAGCACAGATACGCAGTATTTT.

The chain employs TRBV7-2 and TRBJ2-5; TRBD2 matches at 9 bases. V was pared by 1 base and J by 1 base, with 4 bases of the junction left unmatched. Germline CDR1 is SGHTA and CDR2 is FQGNSA. The CDR3 spans 16 residues. DNA for the CDR3: TGTGCCAGCAGCTTAGTTGTTAGCGGGGGCCAAGAGACCCAGTACTTC. Encoded protein: CASSLVVSGGQETQYF.

This chain connects TRBV5-8 to TRBJ1-2, with TRBD1 as a possible D gene (5 bases). This CDR3 spans 13 amino acids. V lost 4 bases and J lost 6, with 13 bases in between. Per the germline V gene, CDR1 is SGHTS and CDR2 is YDEGEE. DNA of the CDR3: TGTGCCAGCAGCCTGGAAGCGGGGGATGGCTACACCTTC. This codes for CASSLEAGDGYTF.

V usage is TRBV12-3 or TRBV12-4 and J usage is TRBJ2-5; D ambiguous. Between the trimmed V and J ends, which lost 2 bases and 3 bases, there was a span of 7 bases. The CDR3 runs 13 residues. The CDR3 is CASSLKLEETQYF. In nucleotides, the CDR3 is TGTGCCAGCAGTTTAAAGCTGGAAGAGACCCAGTACTTC.

The V and J genes are TRBV28 and TRBJ1-5, with TRBD1 identical over 10 bases. Germline V gene lookup returns CDR1 MDHEN and CDR2 SYDVKM. After removal of 4 bases from V and 5 bases from J, the junction contained 5 bases not matched to a gene. This CDR3 has 15 amino acids. The CDR3 spells CASSSPGQGYQPQHF. The CDR3 nucleotides read TGTGCCAGCAGTTCCCCGGGACAGGGGTATCAGCCCCAGCATTTT.

The rearrangement joins TRBV7-8 to TRBJ2-1, with TRBD2 matching over 8 bases. Germline CDR1 and CDR2: SGHVS and FQNEAQ. V lost 3 bases to trimming and J lost 10 bases; unmatched junction nucleotides: 8. CDR3 size: 14 residues. The CDR3 nucleotides are TGTGCCAGCAGCTTTTTAGCGGGGCCCGGGGAGCAGTTCTTC. This codes for CASSFLAGPGEQFF.

The sample holds one count of this clone. The chain carries TRBV14 and TRBJ2-1, with D possibly TRBD2 on 6 matching bases. The V and J ends lost 4 bases and 0 bases respectively, with 10 bases between them. The V gene's germline CDR1 is SGHDN and CDR2 FVKESK. The CDR3 sequence is 15 residues long. CDR3 bases: TGTGCCAGCAGCCTCGACGGGAGCTCCTACAATGAGCAGTTCTTC. Residues: CASSLDGSSYNEQFF.

This chain uses TRBV18 with TRBJ2-7; tentative D call: TRBD1 (6 bases). V was pared by 6 bases and J by 1 base, with 22 bases between. Germline V lookup: CDR1 KGHSH, CDR2 LQKENI. The CDR3 is made up of 17 amino acids. The CDR3, as DNA: TGTGCCAGCTCCGGGGACACCACCTCTTTTTTTTCCTACGAGCAGTACTTC. It specifies CASSGDTTSFFSYEQYF.

The chain has TRBV2 and TRBJ1-6; no clear D. The CDR3 has 13 amino acids. Germline CDR1 is SNHLY and CDR2 is FYNNEI. This chain's CDR3 is CANRPGGNSPLHF. The DNA of the CDR3 is TGTGCTAACCGACCAGGAGGGAATTCACCCCTCCACTTT. Full variable domain (rest looked up from reference TRBV2 and TRBJ1-6): EPEVTQTPSHQVTQMGQEVILRCVPISNHLYFYWYRQILGQKVEFLVSFYNNEISEKSEIFDDQFSVERPDGSNFTLKIRSTKLEDSAMYFCANRPGGNSPLHFGNGTRLTVT.

The chain recombines TRBV6-6 with TRBJ2-6, with 7 positions matching TRBD1. Germline CDR1 MNHNY, CDR2 SVGAGI (reference sequence). The trim removed 7 bases at V and 2 bases at J, leaving 2 bases unmatched. The CDR3 consists of 14 residues. The DNA for the CDR3 is TGTGCCAGCAACACAGGGGCTGGGGCCAACGTCCTGACTTTC. Translation: CASNTGAGANVLTF.

The rearrangement joins TRBV5-4 to TRBJ1-2; a weak D match, TRBD1 (5 bases). The CDR3 has 15 amino acids. Trimming pared 0 bases from V and 7 bases from J, leaving 16 bases between. The germline V gene encodes CDR1 SGHNT and CDR2 YYREEE (reference sequence). The CDR3 DNA reads as TGTGCCAGCAGCTTGGTGTTGGGGCAGGGAGGTGGCTACACCTTC. Protein product: CASSLVLGQGGGYTF.

The chain has TRBV11-2 and TRBJ2-1; 7 nucleotides align to TRBD1. Germline V lookup: CDR1 SGHAT, CDR2 FQNNGV. The ends lost 4 bases at V and 0 bases at J; junction bases unmatched: 12. The CDR3 is 18 amino acids. The CDR3 coding sequence is TGTGCCAGCAGCTCCTCTAATACCGGGACAGCCTCCTACAATGAGCAGTTCTTC. Translating gives CASSSSNTGTASYNEQFF.

The chain employs TRBV5-4 and TRBJ1-4; 7 bases fit TRBD1. V lost 3 bases and J lost 1; bases outside the gene matches: 3. From germline, CDR1 is SGHNT and CDR2 YYREEE (reference sequence). This CDR3 has 15 amino acids. CDR3 region: CASSYAGGTNEKLFF. CDR3 in DNA: TGTGCCAGCAGCTATGCAGGGGGAACTAATGAAAAACTGTTTTTT.

The chain recombines TRBV19 with TRBJ2-1; TRBD1 is a possible D gene (7 bases). The CDR3 spans 14 residues. With 7 bases removed from V and 3 bases from J, the gap between germline ends came to 13 bases. Germline V gives CDR1 LNHDA, CDR2 SQIVND (reference sequence). The CDR3 here is CASTPGGNYNEQFF. In nucleotides, the CDR3 is TGTGCCAGTACCCCAGGGGGGAACTACAATGAGCAGTTCTTC.

The chain carries TRBV6-5 and TRBJ1-2; perhaps TRBD1 as D (5 bases). CDR1 is MNHEY and CDR2 is SVGAGI in the germline V gene. V was clipped by 6 bases and J by 4 bases, with 12 bases between them. This CDR3 contains 13 residues. For the CDR3, the DNA is TGTGCCAGCAGCCCAGGGAAGGTCTATGGCTACACCTTC. Translation: CASSPGKVYGYTF.

This chain joins TRBV6-1 and TRBJ1-2; 10 positions agree with TRBD1. The CDR3 has 17 amino acids. V shed 0 bases, J shed 3 bases, and the junction held 7 bases outside the gene matches. Germline V gene sequence: CDR1 MNHNS, CDR2 SASEGT. This CDR3 reads CASSEATGTGAHYGYTF. DNA for the CDR3: TGTGCCAGCAGTGAAGCGACCGGGACAGGGGCCCACTATGGCTACACCTTC.

The chain employs TRBV19 and TRBJ2-2, with 10 bases that match TRBD2. CDR3 length equals 16 residues. Germline assignment: CDR1 LNHDA and CDR2 SQIVND (reference sequence). With V trimmed by 6 bases and J by 4 bases, 8 bases remained unmatched. This CDR3 reads CASRGQRGGSTGELFF. DNA for the CDR3: TGTGCCAGTAGGGGCCAGCGGGGGGGCTCCACCGGGGAGCTGTTTTTT. The full variable domain, with the rest looked up from reference TRBV19 and TRBJ2-2, is DGGITQSPKYLFRKEGQNVTLSCEQNLNHDAMYWYRQDPGQGLRLIYYSQIVNDFQKGDIAEGYSVSREKKESFPLTVTSAQKNPTAFYLCASRGQRGGSTGELFFGEGSRLTVL.

The chain links TRBV3-1 (or the pseudogene TRBV3-2) to TRBJ1-2; tentative D call: TRBD1 (6 bases). V was clipped by 2 bases and J by 6 bases, with 25 bases between them. Germline CDR1 is LGHDT and CDR2 is YNNKEL (reference sequence). This CDR3 is 18 amino acids long. The CDR3: CASSQRITGGVLRNGYTF. As DNA, the CDR3 is TGTGCCAGCAGCCAAAGAATCACGGGGGGCGTCTTGAGAAATGGCTACACCTTC.

The chain carries TRBV10-3 and TRBJ1-1; perhaps TRBD1 as D (6 bases). The V end was cut by 2 bases, the J end by 4 bases, with 17 bases between. Germline V CDR1 and CDR2: ENHRY, SYGVKD. This CDR3 region has 16 residues. The CDR3 reads CAISEDNTGTITEAFF. The CDR3 DNA reads TGTGCCATCAGTGAGGATAACACAGGGACCATCACTGAAGCTTTCTTT.

This sequence joins TRBV7-2 and TRBJ1-1, with 7 bases fitting TRBD1. There are 17 residues in the CDR3. J gave up 4 bases and V 1 base, and 12 bases lay outside the gene matches. CDR1 and CDR2 from the germline V gene are SGHTA and FQGNSA. The CDR3 region is CASSLEPAGGSGTEAFF. The CDR3 coding sequence is TGTGCCAGCAGCTTAGAACCGGCAGGGGGGTCGGGCACTGAAGCTTTCTTT. The entire variable domain, with the rest obtained from reference TRBV7-2 and TRBJ1-1, is as follows: GAGVSQSPSNKVTEKGKDVELRCDPISGHTALYWYRQSLGQGLEFLIYFQGNSAPDKSGLPSDRFSAERTGGSVSTLTIQRTQQEDSAVYLCASSLEPAGGSGTEAFFGQGTRLTVV.

The V and J genes are TRBV11-2 and TRBJ1-1; a possible D gene is TRBD1 (5 bases). Germline V gives CDR1 SGHAT, CDR2 FQNNGV. Trimming removed 1 base from V and 6 bases from J, with 12 bases in between. The CDR3 consists of 14 residues. CDR3 sequence: CASSLVISTAEAFF. CDR3 in DNA: TGTGCCAGCAGCTTAGTGATATCGACAGCTGAAGCTTTCTTT.

J is TRBJ1-2 and V is TRBV19; 8 nucleotides match TRBD1. V lost 4 bases, J lost 4 bases, and 11 bases stayed unmatched. CDR1 and CDR2 from the germline V gene are LNHDA and SQIVND (reference sequence). The CDR3 is 16 residues long. CDR3 nucleotides: TGTGCCAGTAGTAACCAAGGACAGGGTAAGGTCTATGGCTACACCTTC. Encoded protein: CASSNQGQGKVYGYTF. Using reference TRBV19 and TRBJ1-2 for the parts outside the CDR3, the full variable domain is DGGITQSPKYLFRKEGQNVTLSCEQNLNHDAMYWYRQDPGQGLRLIYYSQIVNDFQKGDIAEGYSVSREKKESFPLTVTSAQKNPTAFYLCASSNQGQGKVYGYTFGSGTRLTVV.

This rearrangement joins TRBV7-2 to TRBJ1-4; tentatively, D is TRBD1 (6 bases). Per germline, CDR1 SGHTA and CDR2 FQGNSA. The length of the CDR3 is 16 residues. V lost 5 bases and J 3 bases, leaving 16 bases between the germline ends. The CDR3 nucleotides read TGTGCCAGCAGCCCGCGGCGGGGGGGCCCTAATGAAAAACTGTTTTTT. As protein: CASSPRRGGPNEKLFF.

CDR3 nucleotide sequence: TGTGCCAGTAGTATGGCAGGGGAGGGCTCCTACGAGCAGTACTTC. Its protein product is CASSMAGEGSYEQYF. The chain uses TRBV19 and TRBJ2-7, with D possibly TRBD2 on 7 matching bases. Germline CDR1 and CDR2: LNHDA and SQIVND (reference sequence). V lost 3 bases to trimming and J lost 0 bases, with 12 bases between them. This CDR3 region has 15 residues.